These 6 T cell receptor beta chains were all obtained from the same sample, sequenced in a study of blood T cell repertoires in COVID-19. TCRdb keeps only in-frame clones here, not all; method: immunoSEQ multiplex PCR. The sample has 99,000 or so clones, roughly 80% seen once. The sequenced material came from peripheral blood. The receptors were sampled from a man in his fifties or sixties with acute or convalescent COVID-19.

A single count supports this clone. The rearrangement joins TRBV29-1 to TRBJ2-3, with D possibly TRBD1 on 5 matching bases. Deletions cut 0 bases from V and 2 bases from J, with 12 bases between. The CDR3 length is 15 residues. Looked up from germline, CDR1 is SQVTM and CDR2 is ANQGSEA. The CDR3: CSVEDPRENTDTQYF. The CDR3 DNA is TGCAGCGTTGAAGATCCCAGGGAAAACACAGATACGCAGTATTTT.

The chain uses TRBV5-1 and TRBJ1-4; D might be TRBD1 (5 bases). This CDR3 has 14 residues. Trimming left V 1 base short and J 7 bases short, with 11 bases between. Germline-derived CDR1 and CDR2 are SGHRS and YFSETQ. CDR3 in amino acids: CASSLMGRGEKLFF. CDR3 DNA: TGCGCCAGCAGCTTGATGGGGCGGGGTGAAAAACTGTTTTTT.

This chain connects TRBV4-1 to TRBJ1-4; no clear D gene. The CDR3 spans 19 residues. Per the germline V gene, CDR1 is MGHRA and CDR2 is YSYEKL. V lost 1 base, J lost 0 bases, and 18 bases lay in between. The CDR3 loop reads CASSQASPAELATNEKLFF. CDR3 nucleotide sequence: TGCGCCAGCAGCCAAGCCTCCCCGGCAGAACTAGCAACTAATGAAAAACTGTTTTTT.

This chain's CDR3 is CASSGAVAVSGNTIYF. CDR3 coding DNA: TGTGCCAGTAGTGGTGCAGTTGCAGTCTCTGGAAACACCATATATTTT. The chain has TRBV19 and TRBJ1-3; D call uncertain. Germline V CDR1 and CDR2: LNHDA, SQIVND (reference sequence). This CDR3 has 16 amino acids. Trimming pared 5 bases from V and 0 bases from J, leaving 14 bases between. The variable domain in full, completed from reference TRBV19 and TRBJ1-3, reads DGGITQSPKYLFRKEGQNVTLSCEQNLNHDAMYWYRQDPGQGLRLIYYSQIVNDFQKGDIAEGYSVSREKKESFPLTVTSAQKNPTAFYLCASSGAVAVSGNTIYFGEGSWLTVV.

The chain uses TRBV19 and TRBJ1-5; 9 bases agree with TRBD1. CDR1 is LNHDA and CDR2 is SQIVND in the germline V gene (reference sequence). The CDR3 sequence is 17 residues long. Trimming took 6 bases from V and 6 from J; bases not matched to a gene: 15. CDR3 protein: CASSMHLGRTGAQPQHF. CDR3 DNA sequence: TGTGCCAGTAGCATGCATTTAGGAAGGACAGGGGCTCAGCCCCAGCATTTT.

The chain is built from TRBV13 and TRBJ2-3; a weak D match, TRBD2 (6 bases). The germline V and J ends were trimmed by 3 bases and 1 base, with 11 bases remaining between them. This CDR3 region has 15 residues. Germline V gives CDR1 PRHDT, CDR2 FYEKMQ (reference sequence). For the CDR3, the DNA is TGTGCCAGCAGCTTCTCTAGCGCGGGCACAGATACGCAGTATTTT. This translates into CASSFSSAGTDTQYF.